This T cell receptor (beta chain) was retrieved from a study of OX40 agonist ivuxolimab in advanced cancers. About the study: Administration of intravenous ivuxolimab to patients occurred every 2 weeks at 0.01 to 10 mg/kg.

The CDR3 has 13 residues. The germline CDR1 and CDR2 sequences are SGHVS and FNYEAQ. V dropped 1 base and J dropped 7 bases, with 8 bases sitting between them. Study outcomes and limitations: Which antigen the expanded peripheral T cells recognized is unknown.

The repertoire was sequenced with immunoSEQ multiplex PCR; TCRdb's copy has only in-frame clones and lacks some. The table records 75,000 to 95,000 clones, about 89% of them present only once. Peripheral blood came from all dose cohorts at three timepoints. About this clone itself: The antigen is undetermined.

The gene calls are TRBV7-6 and TRBJ1-5; D uncertain. This receptor was taken from an adult with an advanced solid tumor such as melanoma, head and neck, liver or kidney cancer. This sample comprised CD4+ or CD8+ T cells sorted from blood, obtained in a trial of the OX40 agonist ivuxolimab. Written as DNA, the CDR3 is TGTGCCAGCAGCTTAGGACCCGGCCAGCCCCAGCATTTT. This sequence encodes CASSLGPGQPQHF.